The clone carrying this TCR beta chain was counted a few times. TCRdb ran MiXCR on the 5' RACE reads and lists one entry per CDR3 protein. The profile shows about 530,000 distinct CDR3 sequences, around 15% of them singletons. Per germline, CDR1 MNHEY and CDR2 SMNVEV (reference sequence). Trimming removed 2 bases at V and 4 bases at J, with 9 bases between. The CDR3 is 13 amino acids. This record belongs to a study of identical twins. In addition, the sample was reused for a study of yellow fever vaccine responses in identical twins.

Source material: CD4+ T cells sorted from blood. J is TRBJ2-7 and V is TRBV27; D may be TRBD1 (6 bases). This receptor was identified in a woman under 30 in good health. DNA for the CDR3: TGTGCCAGCAGTTTAGTACAGGGTTACGAGCAGTACGTC. This translates into CASSLVQGYEQYV.